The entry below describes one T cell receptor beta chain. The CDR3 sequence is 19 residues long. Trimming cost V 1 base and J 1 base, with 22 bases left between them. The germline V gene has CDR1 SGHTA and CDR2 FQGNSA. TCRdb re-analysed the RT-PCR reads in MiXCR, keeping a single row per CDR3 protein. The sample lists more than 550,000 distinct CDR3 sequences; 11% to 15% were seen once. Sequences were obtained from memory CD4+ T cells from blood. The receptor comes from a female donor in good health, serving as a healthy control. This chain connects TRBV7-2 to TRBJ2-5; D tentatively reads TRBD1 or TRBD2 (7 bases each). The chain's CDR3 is CASSLDGEGANAFQETQYF. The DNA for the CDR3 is TGTGCCAGCAGCTTAGATGGGGAGGGGGCCAACGCGTTCCAAGAGACCCAGTACTTC.